Listed below are T cell receptor beta chains from one sample, sequenced in a study of T-cell memory formation after mild COVID-19. TCRdb re-derived calls from the 5' RACE reads in MiXCR, one entry per CDR3 protein. Altogether hundreds of thousands of distinct CDR3 sequences are present, approximately 19% being singletons, with the ten largest covering 12%. Material: PBMCs or a T cell subset sorted from them (not recorded which). These receptors all come from an adult woman who had mild COVID-19 (a few samples of this study predate the infection). Cell type and time point are not known. The CDR3 runs from the conserved cysteine through the conserved F or W. Fields, in order: clone size, J gene, D gene, V gene, CDR3 DNA, CDR3 protein. The D gene is left open where the match is weak. For some rows the clone size is stated as once, few or many, or as a class when expanded; others skip it.

abundance: few
j_gene: TRBJ1-4
d_gene: NA
v_gene: TRBV12-3/TRBV12-4
CDR3nt: TGTGCCAGCAGTTTATATGAAAAACTGTTTTTT
CDR3aa: CASSLYEKLFF

abundance: NA
j_gene: TRBJ1-4
d_gene: TRBD1
v_gene: TRBV5-1
CDR3nt: TGCGCCAGCAGCGATGGGACAGAAGGAGAAAAACTGTTTTTT
CDR3aa: CASSDGTEGEKLFF

abundance: NA
j_gene: TRBJ1-2
d_gene: NA
v_gene: TRBV7-3
CDR3nt: TGTGCCAGCAGCGGCCACCGGGCCACCGCTAACTATGGCTACACCTTC
CDR3aa: CASSGHRATANYGYTF

abundance: few
j_gene: TRBJ2-3
d_gene: TRBD2
v_gene: TRBV3-1
CDR3nt: TGTGCCAGCAGCCCGAGTCTAGCGGGGGGGCCAGATACGCAGTATTTT
CDR3aa: CASSPSLAGGPDTQYF

abundance: NA
j_gene: TRBJ2-3
d_gene: NA
v_gene: TRBV20-1
CDR3nt: TGCAGTGCCCTCGGGACAACCCGTAGCACAGATACGCAGTATTTT
CDR3aa: CSALGTTRSTDTQYF

abundance: few
j_gene: TRBJ2-1
d_gene: NA
v_gene: TRBV12-3/TRBV12-4
CDR3nt: TGTGCCAGCAGTTTAGTAACTGAGCAGTTCTTC
CDR3aa: CASSLVTEQFF

abundance: many
j_gene: TRBJ2-3
d_gene: NA
v_gene: TRBV12-3/TRBV12-4
CDR3nt: TGTGCCAGCAGCCCCGACCGCAGCACAGATACGCAGTATTTT
CDR3aa: CASSPDRSTDTQYF

abundance: NA
j_gene: TRBJ2-7
d_gene: NA
v_gene: TRBV24-1
CDR3nt: TGTGCCACCAGTGATTACAGGGAGCAGTACTTC
CDR3aa: CATSDYREQYF

abundance: NA
j_gene: TRBJ2-4
d_gene: TRBD2
v_gene: TRBV12-3/TRBV12-4
CDR3nt: TGTGCCAGCAGGTCGGGAGCGGGAGGCAAAAACATTCAGTACTTC
CDR3aa: CASRSGAGGKNIQYF

abundance: NA
j_gene: TRBJ2-1
d_gene: TRBD2
v_gene: TRBV5-1
CDR3nt: TGCGCCAGCAGCTTGGTTGGGACTACTTATTACAATGAGCAGTTCTTC
CDR3aa: CASSLVGTTYYNEQFF

abundance: NA
j_gene: TRBJ2-1
d_gene: TRBD2
v_gene: TRBV3-1
CDR3nt: TGTGCCAGCAGCCAAGATAGAATGGGCGGGAGCTCCTACAATGAGCAGTTCTTC
CDR3aa: CASSQDRMGGSSYNEQFF

abundance: NA
j_gene: TRBJ1-2
d_gene: TRBD1
v_gene: TRBV6-1
CDR3nt: TGTGCCAGCAGTCCCTTTGGGGACAGGAACTTCTATGGCTACACCTTC
CDR3aa: CASSPFGDRNFYGYTF

abundance: NA
j_gene: TRBJ2-2
d_gene: NA
v_gene: TRBV7-9
CDR3nt: TGTGCCAGCAGCAGCCGGGATATGAGGGCCGGGGAGCTGTTTTTT
CDR3aa: CASSSRDMRAGELFF

abundance: NA
j_gene: TRBJ2-7
d_gene: TRBD2
v_gene: TRBV4-2
CDR3nt: TGTGCCAGCACACGGACTAGCGGGGAACCCTACGAGCAGTACTTC
CDR3aa: CASTRTSGEPYEQYF

abundance: many
j_gene: TRBJ2-1
d_gene: TRBD2
v_gene: TRBV27
CDR3nt: TGTGCCAGCAGTCGTTCCGGGACTAGTTCCTACAATGAGCAGTTCTTC
CDR3aa: CASSRSGTSSYNEQFF

abundance: NA
j_gene: TRBJ2-4
d_gene: TRBD2
v_gene: TRBV20-1
CDR3nt: TGCAGTGCTAGAGATCAAGGGACTAGCGGGGCCCGCAGAAACATTCAGTACTTC
CDR3aa: CSARDQGTSGARRNIQYF

abundance: NA
j_gene: TRBJ2-7
d_gene: TRBD1
v_gene: TRBV10-3
CDR3nt: TGTGCCATCAGTGATCCCGGGACAGGTGTCTACGAGCAGTACTTC
CDR3aa: CAISDPGTGVYEQYF